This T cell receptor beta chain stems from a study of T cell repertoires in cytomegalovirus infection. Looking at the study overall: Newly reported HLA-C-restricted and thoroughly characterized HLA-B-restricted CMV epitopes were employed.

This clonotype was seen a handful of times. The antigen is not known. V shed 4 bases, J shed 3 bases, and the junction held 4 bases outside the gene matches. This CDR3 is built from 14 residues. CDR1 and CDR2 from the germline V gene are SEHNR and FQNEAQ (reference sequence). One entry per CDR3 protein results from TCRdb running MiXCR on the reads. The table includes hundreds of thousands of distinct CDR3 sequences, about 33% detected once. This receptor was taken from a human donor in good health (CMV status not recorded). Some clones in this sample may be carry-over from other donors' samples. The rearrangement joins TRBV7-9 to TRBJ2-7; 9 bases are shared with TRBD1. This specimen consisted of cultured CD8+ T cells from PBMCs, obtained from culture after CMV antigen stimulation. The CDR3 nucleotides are TGTGCCAGCAGCTCCCGGGACAGGGTCTACGAGCAGTACGTC. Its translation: CASSSRDRVYEQYV.